This TCR beta chain came from a study of blood T cell repertoires in COVID-19. As for the study in general: Acute and convalescent COVID-19 samples came from the United States, Italy and Spain.

CDR1 and CDR2 (germline): LNHDA, SQIVND (reference sequence). V was pared by 3 bases and J by 5 bases, with 19 bases between. The CDR3 is made up of 16 amino acids. Study processing details: For nucleated cells, counts were estimated from reference gene primer amplification. Sequencing was performed with immunoSEQ multiplex PCR; in TCRdb, only in-frame clones are kept and a portion is missing. The D gene and trimming were derived from the DNA, and the V and J assignments and clone size from that table. Of 350,000 to 550,000 clones listed, 85% to 90% are singletons. Individuals drawn from 24 US areas were about 18 to 95 years old. Assignment of participants to cohorts was predicated upon participant-reported clinical history.

Material for sequencing was PBMCs or T cells enriched from blood (not recorded which). This TCR came from a man younger than 45 who had recovered from COVID-19. J is TRBJ1-2 and V is TRBV19; the D gene is possibly TRBD1 (6 bases). The CDR3 sequence is CASSIRVTGLPYGYTF. CDR3 coding DNA: TGTGCCAGTAGTATCCGTGTTACAGGGCTCCCATATGGCTACACCTTC.